This TCR beta chain derives from a study of PD-L1 blockade in urothelial cancer. Study summary: Researchers found blood samples held a median of 141,255 T cells.

Trimming pared 5 bases from V and 3 bases from J, leaving 17 bases between. Germline assignment: CDR1 LNHNV and CDR2 YYDKDF (reference sequence). The CDR3 is made up of 15 amino acids. Study-level findings and limits: Durable-benefit patients showed greater tumor-associated blood clone expansion at 3 weeks.

This clone was counted a few times. Its antigen is not identified. Spike-ins of synthetic TCR analog templates went into each PCR. Generated by immunoSEQ multiplex PCR, the TCRdb table keeps only in-frame clones and is missing some. The sample has fewer than 25,000 clones; roughly four fifths are singletons. Noted time point: peripheral blood 6 weeks after treatment start. The rearrangement joins TRBV15 to TRBJ2-7; tentative D call: TRBD2 (6 bases). This TCR was sampled from a man aged 50-60 years with urothelial cancer. Sequences were derived from PBMCs, sampled around atezolizumab (anti-PD-L1) treatment. The CDR3 nucleotides read TGTGCCACCAGCCCCCAATGGCGGGGAAGCTACGAGCAGTACTTC. This translates into CATSPQWRGSYEQYF.